This entry is about one T cell receptor beta chain. Its antigen remains unidentified. This sample is drawn from a study of shared clonotypes between healthy human individuals. Study results and caveats: The study found lower generation probabilities in non-shared clonotypes than in those shared by all four donors.

Generated by immunoSEQ multiplex PCR, the TCRdb table keeps only in-frame clones and is missing some. The profile shows some 1,900,000 clones, approximately 94% of them singletons. Cells designated naive CD8 were CD45RO-negative and were positively selected for CCR7, with terminally differentiated effector memory CD45RA+ cells excluded. Trimming cost V 6 bases and J 4 bases, with 15 bases left between them. The germline V gene encodes CDR1 LNHDA and CDR2 SQIVND (reference sequence). This CDR3 region has 14 residues. The sequenced sample was naive CD8+ T cells sorted from blood. This chain joins TRBV19 and TRBJ1-2; tentative D call: TRBD1 (5 bases). The sequence was collected from a man younger than 35 in good health. CDR3 residues: CASRGTDSFYGYTF. DNA of the CDR3: TGTGCCAGTAGAGGGACGGACTCCTTCTATGGCTACACCTTC. The full variable domain, with the rest looked up from reference TRBV19 and TRBJ1-2, is DGGITQSPKYLFRKEGQNVTLSCEQNLNHDAMYWYRQDPGQGLRLIYYSQIVNDFQKGDIAEGYSVSREKKESFPLTVTSAQKNPTAFYLCASRGTDSFYGYTFGSGTRLTVV.